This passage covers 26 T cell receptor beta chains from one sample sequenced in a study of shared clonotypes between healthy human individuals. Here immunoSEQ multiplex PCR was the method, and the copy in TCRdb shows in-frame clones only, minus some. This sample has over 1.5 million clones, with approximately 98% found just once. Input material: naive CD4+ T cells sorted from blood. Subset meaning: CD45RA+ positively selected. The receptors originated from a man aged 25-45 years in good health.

DNA for the CDR3: TGTGCCAGCAGCTTAGCCCGACAGGGTGGCACTGAAGCTTTCTTT. Translating gives CASSLARQGGTEAFF. V gene TRBV7-9 combines with J gene TRBJ1-1; the match to TRBD1 covers 7 bases. The CDR3 spans 15 residues. Trimming at V came to 0 bases and at J to 4 bases, leaving 5 bases not matched to a gene. The germline V gene encodes CDR1 SEHNR and CDR2 FQNEAQ (reference sequence).

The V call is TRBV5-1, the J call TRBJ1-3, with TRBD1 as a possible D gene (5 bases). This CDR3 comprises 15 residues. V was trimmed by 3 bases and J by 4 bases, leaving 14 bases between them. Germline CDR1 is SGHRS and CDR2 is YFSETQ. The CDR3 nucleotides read TGCGCCAGCAGCTCCGATGCCACAGGCGGAAACACCATATATTTT. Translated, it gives CASSSDATGGNTIYF.

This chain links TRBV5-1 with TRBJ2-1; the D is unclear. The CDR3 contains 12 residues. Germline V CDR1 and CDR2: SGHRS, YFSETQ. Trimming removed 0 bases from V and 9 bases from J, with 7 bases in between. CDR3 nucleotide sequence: TGCGCCAGCAGCTTGGGAGAGCCTGAGCAGTTCTTC. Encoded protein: CASSLGEPEQFF.

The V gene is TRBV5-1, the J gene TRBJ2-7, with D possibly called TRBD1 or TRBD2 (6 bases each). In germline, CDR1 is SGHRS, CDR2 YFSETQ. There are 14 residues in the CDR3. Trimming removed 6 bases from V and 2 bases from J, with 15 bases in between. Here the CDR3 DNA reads TGCGCCAGCACCCTAGGGGGGAGAACCTACGAGCAGTACTTC. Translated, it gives CASTLGGRTYEQYF.

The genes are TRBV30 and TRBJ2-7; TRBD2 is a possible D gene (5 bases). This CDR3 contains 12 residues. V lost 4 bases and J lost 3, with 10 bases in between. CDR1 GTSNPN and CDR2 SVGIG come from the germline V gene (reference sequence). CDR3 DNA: TGTGCCTGGATTCGGGATAACTACGAGCAGTACTTC. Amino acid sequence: CAWIRDNYEQYF.

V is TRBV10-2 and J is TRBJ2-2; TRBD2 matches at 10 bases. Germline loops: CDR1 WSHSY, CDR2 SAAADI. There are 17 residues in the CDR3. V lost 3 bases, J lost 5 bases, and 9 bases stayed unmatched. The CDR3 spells CASSERTSGVGTGELFF. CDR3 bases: TGCGCCAGCAGTGAAAGGACTAGCGGAGTTGGAACCGGGGAGCTGTTTTTT.

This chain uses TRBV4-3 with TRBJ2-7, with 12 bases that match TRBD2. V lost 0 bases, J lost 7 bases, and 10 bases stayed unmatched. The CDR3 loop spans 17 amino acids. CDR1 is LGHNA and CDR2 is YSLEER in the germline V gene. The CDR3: CASSQDSRTSGVLEQYF. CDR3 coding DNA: TGCGCCAGCAGCCAAGATTCTCGGACTAGCGGGGTGCTGGAGCAGTACTTC.

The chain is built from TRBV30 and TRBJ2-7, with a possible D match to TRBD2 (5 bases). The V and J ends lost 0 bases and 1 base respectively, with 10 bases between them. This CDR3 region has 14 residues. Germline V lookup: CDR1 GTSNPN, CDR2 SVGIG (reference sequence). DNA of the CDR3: TGTGCCTGGAGTGTAACGGGGAAATCCTACGAGCAGTACTTC. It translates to CAWSVTGKSYEQYF.

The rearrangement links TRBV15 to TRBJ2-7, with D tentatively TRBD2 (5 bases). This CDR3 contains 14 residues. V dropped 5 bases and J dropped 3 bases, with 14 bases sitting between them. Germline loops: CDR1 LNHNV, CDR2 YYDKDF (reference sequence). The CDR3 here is CATSEQGLDYEQYF. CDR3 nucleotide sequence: TGTGCCACCAGCGAGCAAGGACTTGACTACGAGCAGTACTTC.

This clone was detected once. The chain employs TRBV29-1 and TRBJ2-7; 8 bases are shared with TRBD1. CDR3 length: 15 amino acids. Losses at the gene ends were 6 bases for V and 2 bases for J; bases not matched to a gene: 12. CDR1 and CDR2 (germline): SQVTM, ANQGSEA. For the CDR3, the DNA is TGCAGCGTGGCCGGCCGAATGGACAGGGCCTACGAGCAGTACTTC. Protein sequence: CSVAGRMDRAYEQYF.

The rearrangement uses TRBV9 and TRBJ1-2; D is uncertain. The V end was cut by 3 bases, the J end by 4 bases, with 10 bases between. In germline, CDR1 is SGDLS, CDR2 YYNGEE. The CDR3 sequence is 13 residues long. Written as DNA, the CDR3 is TGTGCCAGCAGCGCTCAACGGGCCTATGGCTACACCTTC. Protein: CASSAQRAYGYTF. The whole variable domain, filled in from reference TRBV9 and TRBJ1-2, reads DSGVTQTPKHLITATGQRVTLRCSPRSGDLSVYWYQQSLDQGLQFLIQYYNGEERAKGNILERFSAQQFPDLHSELNLSSLELGDSALYFCASSAQRAYGYTFGSGTRLTVV.

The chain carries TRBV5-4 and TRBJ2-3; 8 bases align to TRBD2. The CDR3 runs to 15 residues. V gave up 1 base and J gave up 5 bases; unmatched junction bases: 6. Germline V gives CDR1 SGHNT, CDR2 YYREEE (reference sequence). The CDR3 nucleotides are TGTGCCAGCAGCTTGCTCGCGGGAGGAATAGATACGCAGTATTTT. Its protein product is CASSLLAGGIDTQYF.

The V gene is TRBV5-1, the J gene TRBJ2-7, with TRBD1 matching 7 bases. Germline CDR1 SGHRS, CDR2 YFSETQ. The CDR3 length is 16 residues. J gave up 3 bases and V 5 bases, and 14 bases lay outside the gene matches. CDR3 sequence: CASRFRHETGLYEQYF. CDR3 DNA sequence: TGCGCCAGCAGATTTAGACACGAGACAGGGCTCTACGAGCAGTACTTC. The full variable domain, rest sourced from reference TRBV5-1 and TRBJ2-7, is KAGVTQTPRYLIKTRGQQVTLSCSPISGHRSVSWYQQTPGQGLQFLFEYFSETQRNKGNFPGRFSGRQFSNSRSEMNVSTLELGDSALYLCASRFRHETGLYEQYFGPGTRLTVT.

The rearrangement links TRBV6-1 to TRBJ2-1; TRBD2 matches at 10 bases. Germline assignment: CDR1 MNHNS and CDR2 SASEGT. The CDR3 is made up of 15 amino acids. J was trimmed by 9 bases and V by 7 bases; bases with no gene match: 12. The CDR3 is CASNSRASGGGEQFF. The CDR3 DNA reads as TGTGCCAGCAACTCAAGGGCTAGCGGGGGCGGTGAGCAGTTCTTC.

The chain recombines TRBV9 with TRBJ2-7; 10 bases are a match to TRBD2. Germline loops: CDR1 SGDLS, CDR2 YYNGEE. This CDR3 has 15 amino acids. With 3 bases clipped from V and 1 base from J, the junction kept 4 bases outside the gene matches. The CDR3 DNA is TGTGCCAGCAGCGAGGGACTAGCGACATCCTACGAGCAGTACTTC. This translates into CASSEGLATSYEQYF.

The chain's CDR3 is CASSLKLCKRESGQYF. The CDR3 DNA reads as TGTGCCAGCAGCTTAAAGTTGTGTAAGCGGGAGAGCGGCCAGTACTTC. This chain connects TRBV11-3 to TRBJ2-5; 8 bases are a match to TRBD2. The germline CDR1 and CDR2 sequences are SGHNT and YENEEA. V lost 2 bases to trimming and J lost 10 bases; unmatched junction nucleotides: 15. The CDR3 runs 16 residues.

CDR3 region: CASSLVAAGTYTYEQYF. The CDR3 DNA reads TGCGCCAGCAGCTTGGTGGCAGCCGGGACCTACACCTACGAGCAGTACTTC. The genes are TRBV5-1 and TRBJ2-7; D may match TRBD1 or TRBD2 (5 bases each). Trimming removed 0 bases from V and 2 bases from J, with 18 bases in between. CDR3 length: 17 residues. Germline V gene data show CDR1 as SGHRS and CDR2 as YFSETQ.

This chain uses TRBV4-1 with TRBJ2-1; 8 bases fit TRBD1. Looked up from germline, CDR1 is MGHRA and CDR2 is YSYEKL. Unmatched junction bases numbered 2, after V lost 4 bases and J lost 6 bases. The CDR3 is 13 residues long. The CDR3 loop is CASSPTGANEQFF. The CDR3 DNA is TGCGCCAGCAGCCCGACAGGGGCCAATGAGCAGTTCTTC.

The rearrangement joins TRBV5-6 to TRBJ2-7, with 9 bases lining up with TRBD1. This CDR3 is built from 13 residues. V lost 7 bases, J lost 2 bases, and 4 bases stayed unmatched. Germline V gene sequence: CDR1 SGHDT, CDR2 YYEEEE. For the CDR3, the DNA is TGTGCCAGCTTCCGGGACAGGGCCTACGAGCAGTACTTC. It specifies CASFRDRAYEQYF.

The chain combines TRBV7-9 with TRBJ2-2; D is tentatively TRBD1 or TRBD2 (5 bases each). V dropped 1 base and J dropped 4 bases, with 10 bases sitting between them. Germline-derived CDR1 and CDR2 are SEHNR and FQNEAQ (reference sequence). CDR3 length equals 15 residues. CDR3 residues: CASSLVTGPTGELFF. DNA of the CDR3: TGTGCCAGCAGCTTAGTTACGGGACCCACCGGGGAGCTGTTTTTT.

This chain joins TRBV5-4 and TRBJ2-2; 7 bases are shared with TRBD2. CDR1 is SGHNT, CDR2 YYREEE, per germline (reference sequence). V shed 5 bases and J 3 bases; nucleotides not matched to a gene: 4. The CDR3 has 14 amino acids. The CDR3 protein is CASSLAGDTGELFF. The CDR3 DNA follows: TGTGCCAGCAGTCTGGCGGGAGACACCGGGGAGCTGTTTTTT.

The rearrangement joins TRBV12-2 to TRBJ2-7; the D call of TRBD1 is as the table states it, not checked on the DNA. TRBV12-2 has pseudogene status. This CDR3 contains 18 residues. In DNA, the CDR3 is TGTGCAAGTCGCTTAGCGCGCAGAGTACAGGATAATTCCTACGAGCAGTACTTC. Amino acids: CASRLARRVQDNSYEQYF.

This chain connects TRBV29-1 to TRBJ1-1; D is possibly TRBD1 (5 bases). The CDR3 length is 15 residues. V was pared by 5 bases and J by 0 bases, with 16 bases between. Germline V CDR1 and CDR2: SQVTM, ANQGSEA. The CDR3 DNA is TGCAGCGTTTCGCCAGGGTGGGGAATGAACACTGAAGCTTTCTTT. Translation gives CSVSPGWGMNTEAFF.

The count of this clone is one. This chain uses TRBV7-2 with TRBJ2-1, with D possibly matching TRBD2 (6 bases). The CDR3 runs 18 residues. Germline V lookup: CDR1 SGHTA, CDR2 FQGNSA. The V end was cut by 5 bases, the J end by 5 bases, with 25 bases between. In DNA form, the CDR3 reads TGTGCCAGCAGCCTCCAACCGCTGATTGGCGGGACCGACAATGAGCAGTTCTTC. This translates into CASSLQPLIGGTDNEQFF.

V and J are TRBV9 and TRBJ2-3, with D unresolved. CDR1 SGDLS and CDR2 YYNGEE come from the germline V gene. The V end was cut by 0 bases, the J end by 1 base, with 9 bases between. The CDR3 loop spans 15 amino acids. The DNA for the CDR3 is TGTGCCAGCAGCGTAGAGGCAGGAGGCACAGATACGCAGTATTTT. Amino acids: CASSVEAGGTDTQYF.

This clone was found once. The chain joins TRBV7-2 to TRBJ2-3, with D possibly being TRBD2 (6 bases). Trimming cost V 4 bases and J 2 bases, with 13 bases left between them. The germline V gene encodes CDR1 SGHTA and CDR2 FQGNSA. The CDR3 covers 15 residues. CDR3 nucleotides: TGTGCCAGCAGCTGGGCGGGATTTTACACAGATACGCAGTATTTT. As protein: CASSWAGFYTDTQYF.